This T cell receptor beta chain was identified during a study of T cells in Graves' hyperthyroidism and ophthalmopathy (dated by TCRdb to between 2017 and 2020). For context, the study as a whole: Peripheral blood was collected at initial diagnosis, before any treatment. The 80 to 100 discovery patients were randomly divided into training and test sets at a 7:3 ratio. Prospective prediction of ophthalmopathy was tested in an independent validation cohort of about 19 hyperthyroidism patients and some 17 patients who later progressed to ophthalmopathy. To identify distinguishing TCR V-J signatures, a discovery cohort of about a hundred patients was used, comprising 40 to 45 with Graves' ophthalmopathy and some 60 with stable Graves' hyperthyroidism. The paper describes TCR Vbeta CDR3 sequencing of fewer than 150 peripheral blood samples, made up of roughly 40 ophthalmopathy patients, 70 to 75 hyperthyroidism patients and about 17 progressor patients. In about 6 Graves' hyperthyroidism patients, the study also compared T-cell repertoires from thyroid tissue with T-cell repertoires from blood. Once sampling was done, hyperthyroidism patients were given methimazole at a starting dose of 30 mg daily, whereas ophthalmopathy patients were given high-dose intravenous methylprednisolone.

Concerning this clonotype: Which antigen it targets is not known. No per-base quality is available; no much larger clone lies one base away.

The TCR beta CDR3 regions were amplified from the RNA transcripts. The TCR CDR3 was subjected to a first round of RT-PCR using the HTBI primer set and the Qiagen OneStep RT-PCR kit. Libraries were constructed in a second round of multiplex PCR, after which size selection and purification were carried out. Paired-end sequencing of the libraries was performed with 100 bp reads on an Illumina HiSeq2000. Per the original workflow: Raw data were processed with SOAPnuke, discarding reads with adapters, uncalled bases, mean Phred below 15, or no exact constant-primer or identifier match. High-quality paired reads were merged with COPE v1.2.5, and unique nucleotide sequences were defined as clonotypes. MiTCR v1.1 was used to align the clonotypes against IMGT TRBV, TRBD and TRBJ reference segments. The analysis was restricted to V-J combinations with a frequency above 0.0001, which together covered approximately 99% of the repertoires. A TCS score was defined as the ratio of F50 (clonal expansion) to E x V (chaos), with BLOSUM62-based TCRdist applied between CDR3 peptides within each V-J. Welch's t-statistics and random forest reduced several hundred V-J features to roughly 13, which were used in a naive Bayes classifier (R e1071). TCRdb ran its own pipeline on the public reads, namely fastp trimming at Q25 and MiXCR clone calling, and kept in-frame beta chains. Rows merge per CDR3 protein into single entries with the most common DNA and genes. The V and J calls shown here were made by TCRdb, not taken from the authors' results. This sample lists roughly 510,000 distinct CDR3 sequences; more than 20% were detected once. The ten largest clonotypes hold around 27% of the sample.

What the study reported, not specific to this receptor: A model built on a 13 V-J signature distinguished ophthalmopathy from stable hyperthyroidism, reaching approximately 89% sensitivity and 81.08% specificity in cross-validation and 80%/75% in testing. In validation, the model predicted progression to ophthalmopathy a median of about 5.9 months before onset, with over 60% sensitivity and roughly 77% specificity. Sample size was not statistically predetermined, and investigators were not blinded to group allocation. Blood samples also contained most of the expanded thyroid clonotypes (frequency above 0.001), which suggests that blood repertoires may reflect thyroid immune responses.

V is clipped by 6 bases and J by 6 bases, and the sequence between their germline boundaries is 9 bases long. The germline V gene supplies CDR1 MNHEY and CDR2 SVGEGT. The CDR3 goes from the cysteine to the phenylalanine over 11 residues. Only CDR3 DNA remains: 33 bases, in frame from the first base. Stable Graves' hyperthyroidism was defined as no progression to ophthalmopathy during 18 months of follow-up. The hyperthyroidism patients were between 18 and 65 years old and newly diagnosed, with a disease duration of less than 2 months. Any patient with an uncontrolled infection, another autoimmune disease, pregnancy or lactation was excluded. Diagnoses relied on clinical symptoms, serum thyroxine and TRAb, thyroid ultrasound and orbital computed tomography. PBMCs were isolated from 10 ml of fresh peripheral blood by Ficoll-Paque density gradient centrifugation. Total RNA was extracted using Trizol reagent, and RNA quality was assessed on an Agilent 2100 Bioanalyzer.

The source material was blood. This receptor was obtained from a man between 18 and 29 years old with Graves' hyperthyroidism. The chain joins TRBV6-2 or TRBV6-3 to TRBJ2-7, with no confidently assigned D gene. The CDR3 in this case is CASRGLGEQYF. The nucleotide sequence is TGTGCCAGCAGAGGGCTCGGCGAGCAGTACTTC.